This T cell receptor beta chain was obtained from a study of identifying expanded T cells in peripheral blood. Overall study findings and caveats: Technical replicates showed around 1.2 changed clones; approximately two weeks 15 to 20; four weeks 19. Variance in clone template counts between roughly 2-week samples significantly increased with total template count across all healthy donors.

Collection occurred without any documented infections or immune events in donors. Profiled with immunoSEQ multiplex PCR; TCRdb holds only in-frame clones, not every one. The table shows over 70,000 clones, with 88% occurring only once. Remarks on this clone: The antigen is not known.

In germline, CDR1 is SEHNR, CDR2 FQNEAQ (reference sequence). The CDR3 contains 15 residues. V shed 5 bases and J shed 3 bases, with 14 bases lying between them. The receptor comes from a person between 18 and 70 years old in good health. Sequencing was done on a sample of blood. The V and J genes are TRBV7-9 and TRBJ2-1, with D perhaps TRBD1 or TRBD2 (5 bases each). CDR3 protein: CASSQAGTVYNEQFF. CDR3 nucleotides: TGTGCCAGCAGCCAAGCCGGGACCGTCTACAATGAGCAGTTCTTC.